This entry concerns a single T cell receptor beta chain. The entry originates in a study of blood T cell repertoires in COVID-19. Study at large: The United States, Italy and Spain were the sources of the acute and convalescent COVID-19 samples. In each case, the material was cDNA or gDNA derived from T cells, B-cell-depleted T cells, or PBMCs.

The CDR3 extends over 15 amino acids. Germline assignment: CDR1 SGHDN and CDR2 FVKESK. V trimming: 4 bases; J trimming: 6 bases; junction bases outside the gene matches: 4. Original processing notes: Reference gene primers were amplified, and this amplification served to estimate nucleated cell counts. Clones were sequenced by immunoSEQ multiplex PCR, and TCRdb holds only the in-frame ones, with some missing. From that table come the V and J calls and clone size; the DNA was used to work out D and trimming. The sample yields roughly 21,000 clones, approximately 84% seen once. The sequencing sample was made of peripheral blood. This chain connects TRBV14 to TRBJ2-3; 13 bases fit TRBD2. The TCR was taken from a man aged 35-49 years with acute or convalescent COVID-19. CDR3 nucleotide sequence: TGTGCCAGCAGCCGGACTAGCGGGGGCCCTGATACGCAGTATTTT. This codes for CASSRTSGGPDTQYF.